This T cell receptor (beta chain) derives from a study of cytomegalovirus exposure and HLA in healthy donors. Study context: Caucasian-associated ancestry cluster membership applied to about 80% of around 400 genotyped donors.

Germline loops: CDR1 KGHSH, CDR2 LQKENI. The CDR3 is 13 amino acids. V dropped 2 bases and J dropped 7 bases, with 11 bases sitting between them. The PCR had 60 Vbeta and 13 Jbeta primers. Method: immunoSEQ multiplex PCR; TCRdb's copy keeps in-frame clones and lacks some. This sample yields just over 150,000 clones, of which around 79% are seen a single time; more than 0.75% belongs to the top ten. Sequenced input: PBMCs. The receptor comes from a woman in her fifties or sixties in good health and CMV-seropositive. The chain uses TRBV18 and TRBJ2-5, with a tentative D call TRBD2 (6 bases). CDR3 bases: TGTGCCAGCTCACCAGGCGGGGAAGGGACCCAGTACTTC. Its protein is CASSPGGEGTQYF. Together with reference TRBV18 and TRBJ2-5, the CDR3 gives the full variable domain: NAGVMQNPRHLVRRRGQEARLRCSPMKGHSHVYWYRQLPEEGLKFMVYLQKENIIDESGMPKERFSAEFPKEGPSILRIQQVVRGDSAAYFCASSPGGEGTQYFGPGTRLLVL.